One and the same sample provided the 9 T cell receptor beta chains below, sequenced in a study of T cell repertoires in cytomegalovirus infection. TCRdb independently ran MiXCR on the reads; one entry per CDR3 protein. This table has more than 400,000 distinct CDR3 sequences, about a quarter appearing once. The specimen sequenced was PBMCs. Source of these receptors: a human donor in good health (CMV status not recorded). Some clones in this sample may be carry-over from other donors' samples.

The CDR3 bases are TGTGCCAGCAGTTACTCGACACTAGCGGGAGCTGAGCAGTTCTTC. It yields the protein CASSYSTLAGAEQFF. The V call is TRBV6-2 or TRBV6-3, the J call TRBJ2-1; TRBD2 agrees at 11 bases. The trim removed 0 bases at V and 9 bases at J, leaving 4 bases unmatched. The germline V gene encodes CDR1 MNHEY and CDR2 SVGEGT. The CDR3 totals 15 residues.

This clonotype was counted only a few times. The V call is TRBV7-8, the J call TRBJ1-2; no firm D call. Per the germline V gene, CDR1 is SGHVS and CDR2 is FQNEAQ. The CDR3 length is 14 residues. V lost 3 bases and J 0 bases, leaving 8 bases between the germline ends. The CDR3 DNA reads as TGTGCCAGCAGCTTCACAGAGACTAACTATGGCTACACCTTC. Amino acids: CASSFTETNYGYTF.

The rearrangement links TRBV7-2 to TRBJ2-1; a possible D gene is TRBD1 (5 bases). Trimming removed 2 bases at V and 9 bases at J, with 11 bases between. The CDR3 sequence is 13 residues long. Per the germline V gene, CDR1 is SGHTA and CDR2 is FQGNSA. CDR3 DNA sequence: TGTGCCAGCAGCTTATTTAGAACAGGTGAGCAGTTCTTC. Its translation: CASSLFRTGEQFF.

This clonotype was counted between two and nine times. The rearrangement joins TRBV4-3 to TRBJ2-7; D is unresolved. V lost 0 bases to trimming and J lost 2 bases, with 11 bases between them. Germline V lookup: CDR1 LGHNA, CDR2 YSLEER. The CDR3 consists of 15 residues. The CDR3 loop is CASSQDLGQTYEQYV. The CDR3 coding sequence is TGCGCCAGCAGCCAAGATCTCGGGCAGACCTACGAGCAGTACGTC.

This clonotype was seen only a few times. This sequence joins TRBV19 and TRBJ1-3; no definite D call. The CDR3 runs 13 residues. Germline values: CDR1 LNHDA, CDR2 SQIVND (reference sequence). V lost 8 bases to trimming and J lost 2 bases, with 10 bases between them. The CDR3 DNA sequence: TGTGCCAGTGAACGTTTTGCTGGAAACACCATATATTTT. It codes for CASERFAGNTIYF.

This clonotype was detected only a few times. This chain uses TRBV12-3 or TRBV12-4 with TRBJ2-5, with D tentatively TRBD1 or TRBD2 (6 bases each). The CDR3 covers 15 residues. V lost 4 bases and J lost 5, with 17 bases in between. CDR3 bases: TGTGCCAGCAGTTACCAGGCGGTGGGGGGCGAGACCCAGTACTTC. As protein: CASSYQAVGGETQYF.

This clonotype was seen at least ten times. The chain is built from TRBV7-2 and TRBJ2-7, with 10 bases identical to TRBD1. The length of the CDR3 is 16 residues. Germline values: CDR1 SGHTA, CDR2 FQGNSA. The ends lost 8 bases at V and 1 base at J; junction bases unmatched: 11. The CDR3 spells CASSIPRGQGSYEQYF. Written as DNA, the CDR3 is TGTGCCAGCTCCATCCCTCGGGGACAGGGGTCCTACGAGCAGTACTTC.

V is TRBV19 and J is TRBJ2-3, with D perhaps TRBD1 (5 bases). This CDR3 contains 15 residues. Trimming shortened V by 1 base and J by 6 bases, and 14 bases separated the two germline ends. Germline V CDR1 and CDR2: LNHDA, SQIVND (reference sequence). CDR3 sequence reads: CASSIGHQGRDTQYF. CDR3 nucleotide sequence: TGTGCCAGTAGTATAGGCCATCAGGGTCGGGATACGCAGTATTTT.

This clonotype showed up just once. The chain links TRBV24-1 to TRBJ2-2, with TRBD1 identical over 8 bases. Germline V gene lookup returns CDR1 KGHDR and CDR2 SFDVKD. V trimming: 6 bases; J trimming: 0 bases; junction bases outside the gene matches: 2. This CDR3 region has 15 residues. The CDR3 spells CATSTQGANTGELFF. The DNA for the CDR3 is TGTGCCACCAGTACACAGGGGGCGAACACCGGGGAGCTGTTTTTT.